This T cell receptor (beta chain) derives from a study of blood T cell repertoires in COVID-19. Using immunoSEQ multiplex PCR, the repertoire was profiled, and TCRdb retains in-frame clones only, with some absent. The sample contains approximately 170,000 clones, around 86% of which appear only once. Trimming removed 3 bases from V and 7 bases from J, with 21 bases in between. The CDR3 loop spans 16 amino acids. Germline CDR1 reads MDHEN; CDR2 reads SYDVKM. The sequenced sample was peripheral blood. The receptor was isolated from a man between 65 and 85 years old with acute or convalescent COVID-19. This sequence joins TRBV28 and TRBJ1-2, with a tentative D call TRBD1 (6 bases). CDR3 region: CASSFGKMTGTPGYTF. CDR3 bases: TGTGCCAGCAGTTTTGGTAAGATGACCGGGACACCTGGCTACACCTTC.